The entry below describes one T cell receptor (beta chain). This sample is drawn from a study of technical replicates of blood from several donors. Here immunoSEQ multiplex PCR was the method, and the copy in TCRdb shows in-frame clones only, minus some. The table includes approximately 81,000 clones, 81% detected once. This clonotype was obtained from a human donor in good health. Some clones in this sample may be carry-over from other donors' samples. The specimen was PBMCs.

CDR3 in amino acids: CASSPLGPSTGELFF. The CDR3 DNA reads TGTGCCAGCAGCCCCTTGGGCCCTTCCACCGGGGAGCTGTTTTTT. V is TRBV7-9 and J is TRBJ2-2; D not resolved. From germline, CDR1 is SEHNR and CDR2 FQNEAQ (reference sequence). This CDR3 region has 15 residues. V lost 5 bases and J 4 bases, leaving 14 bases between the germline ends.